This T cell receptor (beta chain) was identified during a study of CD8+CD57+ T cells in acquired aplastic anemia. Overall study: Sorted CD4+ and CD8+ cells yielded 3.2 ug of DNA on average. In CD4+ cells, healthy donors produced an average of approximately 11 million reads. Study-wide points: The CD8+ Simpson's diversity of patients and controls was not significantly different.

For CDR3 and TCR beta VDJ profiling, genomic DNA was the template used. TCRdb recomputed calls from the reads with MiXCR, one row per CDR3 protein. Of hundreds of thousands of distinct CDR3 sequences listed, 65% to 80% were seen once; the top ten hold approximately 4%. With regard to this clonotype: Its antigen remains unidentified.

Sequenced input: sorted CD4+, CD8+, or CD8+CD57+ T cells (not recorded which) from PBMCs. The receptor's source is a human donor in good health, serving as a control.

This chain's CDR3 is CASSLWTQMFFF. In DNA, the CDR3 is TGCGCCAGCAGCTTGTGGACCCAAATGTTTTTCTTT. This chain uses TRBV5-1 with TRBJ1-1, with unresolved D. CDR1 is SGHRS, CDR2 YFSETQ, per germline. The CDR3 extends over 12 amino acids. V lost 1 base and J 13 bases, leaving 14 bases between the germline ends.